Below are 8 T cell receptor beta chains sequenced from a single sample in a study of blood T cells in healthy people across ages. A second PCR of 7 to 11 cycles used a sample-barcoded 5' primer and a J-beta primer mix. TCRdb called the 5' RACE reads again in MiXCR, with one record for every CDR3 protein. Counted here are roughly 2 million distinct CDR3 sequences, around half occurring once; the ten biggest clones make up approximately 2.1%. The sequencing input was blood. The receptors were gathered from a woman in her thirties or forties in good health.

This clonotype was detected a few times. The chain employs TRBV7-2 and TRBJ2-7; D gene ambiguous. V was shortened by 2 bases and J by 3 bases, with 14 bases between the two germline ends. CDR1 and CDR2 from the germline V gene are SGHTA and FQGNSA. The CDR3 consists of 15 residues. The CDR3 is CASSLPPLLGYEQYF. DNA of the CDR3: TGTGCCAGCAGCTTACCTCCGCTGCTTGGCTACGAGCAGTACTTC.

The V gene is TRBV20-1, the J gene TRBJ2-1; perhaps TRBD1 as D (5 bases). Looked up from germline, CDR1 is DFQATT and CDR2 is SNEGSKA (reference sequence). The CDR3 spans 13 residues. The V end was cut by 1 base, the J end by 4 bases, with 8 bases between. CDR3 region: CSARADIYNEQFF. The CDR3 DNA follows: TGCAGTGCTAGAGCGGACATTTACAATGAGCAGTTCTTC.

The V and J genes are TRBV27 and TRBJ1-6; no firm D call. Looked up from germline, CDR1 is MNHEY and CDR2 is SMNVEV (reference sequence). V lost 1 base to trimming and J lost 8 bases, with 9 bases between them. This CDR3 contains 14 residues. The CDR3 region has the DNA TGTGCCAGCAGTTTATTGCCAGGAGATTCACCCCTCCACTTT. As protein: CASSLLPGDSPLHF.

The chain couples TRBV6-6 to TRBJ2-7; D perhaps matches TRBD2 (6 bases). Per the germline V gene, CDR1 is MNHNY and CDR2 is SVGAGI (reference sequence). CDR3 length: 14 residues. Trimming stripped 8 bases from V and 0 bases from J, with 14 bases between. DNA for the CDR3: TGTGCCAGCGCGGGGATGAGCATCTCCTACGAGCAGTACTTC. Its protein is CASAGMSISYEQYF.

This clonotype showed up just a few times. J is TRBJ2-1 and V is TRBV4-2, with a tentative D call TRBD2 (5 bases). The CDR3 covers 16 residues. Looked up from germline, CDR1 is LGHNA and CDR2 is YNFKEQ. V dropped 1 base and J dropped 4 bases, with 14 bases sitting between them. The CDR3 DNA sequence: TGTGCCAGCAGCCAAGTAGTCGGCGGGCAATACAATGAGCAGTTCTTC. Its protein product is CASSQVVGGQYNEQFF.

This rearrangement joins TRBV7-3 to TRBJ2-4; D might be TRBD1 (7 bases). The V gene lost 3 bases and the J gene lost 6 bases, with 12 bases spanning the gap. The germline gives CDR1 SGHTA, CDR2 FQGTGA. This CDR3 comprises 14 residues. In nucleotides, the CDR3 is TGTGCCAGCAGCTTGACAGGGCGGGGAAACATTCAGTACTTC. This translates into CASSLTGRGNIQYF.

The chain carries TRBV6-1 and TRBJ2-5; 9 positions match TRBD1. CDR3 length: 14 residues. In germline, CDR1 is MNHNS, CDR2 SASEGT. The V gene end was trimmed by 7 bases and the J gene end by 4 bases; junction bases not matched to a gene: 7. This CDR3 is CASNKQGAGETQYF. CDR3 in DNA: TGTGCCAGCAATAAACAGGGGGCTGGAGAGACCCAGTACTTC.

The chain joins TRBV5-1 to TRBJ1-2; D may be TRBD1 (6 bases). The CDR3 runs to 13 residues. Trimming took 5 bases from V and 4 from J, leaving 12 bases between them. Germline CDR1 SGHRS, CDR2 YFSETQ. Here the CDR3 reads CASRPVQGYGYTF. The CDR3 bases are TGCGCCAGCAGACCGGTACAGGGCTATGGCTACACCTTC.